This T cell receptor (beta chain) was found in a study of T cell responses to AZD1222 COVID-19 vaccine. Using immunoSEQ multiplex PCR, the repertoire was profiled, and TCRdb retains in-frame clones only, with some absent. The table records tens of thousands of clones, roughly 89% of them present only once. The V end lost 0 bases, the J end lost 11 bases, and 12 bases lay between the germline ends. The CDR3 covers 13 residues. The V gene's germline CDR1 is WNHNN and CDR2 SYGVQD (reference sequence). This specimen was peripheral blood, taken on day 0 of AZD1222 vaccination. This sequence was found in an adult in good health. The chain links TRBV10-1 to TRBJ2-3; the D is unclear. CDR3 in DNA: TGCGCCAGCAGTGAGTCTGGGATGCCAGGGCAGTATTTT. Translation gives CASSESGMPGQYF.